This TCR beta chain is from a study of OX40 agonist ivuxolimab in advanced cancers. Study at large: Administration of intravenous ivuxolimab to patients occurred every 2 weeks at 0.01 to 10 mg/kg.

Here immunoSEQ multiplex PCR was the method, and the copy in TCRdb shows in-frame clones only, minus some. The sample has around 83,000 clones; 91% are singletons. CDR3 length equals 12 residues. Per germline, CDR1 SGHTA and CDR2 FQGNSA. The V and J ends lost 1 base and 11 bases respectively, with 9 bases between them. The chain has TRBV7-2 and TRBJ2-4, with D hard to call. The TCR comes from an adult with an advanced solid tumor such as melanoma, head and neck, liver or kidney cancer. This specimen consisted of CD4+ or CD8+ T cells sorted from blood, obtained in a trial of the OX40 agonist ivuxolimab. CDR3 loop: CASSLDSHLQYF. The CDR3 DNA is TGTGCCAGCAGCTTAGACTCCCACCTTCAGTACTTC.